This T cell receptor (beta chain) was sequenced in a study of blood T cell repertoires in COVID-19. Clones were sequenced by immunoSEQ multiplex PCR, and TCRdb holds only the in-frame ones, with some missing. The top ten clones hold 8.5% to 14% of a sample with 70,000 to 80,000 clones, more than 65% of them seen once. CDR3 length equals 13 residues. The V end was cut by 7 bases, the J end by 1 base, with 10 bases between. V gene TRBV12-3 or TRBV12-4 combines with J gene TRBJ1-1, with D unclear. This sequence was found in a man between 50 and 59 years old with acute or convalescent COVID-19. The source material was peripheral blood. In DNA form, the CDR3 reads TGTGCCAGCATTACACAGAGGAACACTGAAGCTTTCTTT. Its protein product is CASITQRNTEAFF.